These T cell receptor beta chains were read from a single sample in a study of beta chain features in type 1 diabetes. Here immunoSEQ multiplex PCR was the method, and the copy in TCRdb shows in-frame clones only, minus some. The repertoire consists of 860,000 or so clones, with 17% occurring once and the leading ten covering 0.023%. The sequencing input was naive CD4+ T cells from blood. These receptors were taken from a woman aged 18-29 years in good health. CDR3s include the opening cysteine and the closing phenylalanine or tryptophan. A D gene is named only where the DNA matches it firmly. A row's size may be missing; if present it is once, few, many or a size class.

V,size,D,J,CDR3,DNA
TRBV4-1,NA,NA,TRBJ2-3,CASSQGNEGTDTQYF,TGCGCCAGCAGCCAAGGGAATGAAGGGACAGATACGCAGTATTTT
TRBV6-6,NA,NA,TRBJ1-4,CASSYGGRFEKLFF,TGTGCCAGCAGTTACGGAGGGAGGTTTGAAAAACTGTTTTTT
TRBV7-9,few,NA,TRBJ1-1,CASSLRSRDKNTEAFF,TGTGCCAGCAGCTTGCGTTCCCGGGACAAGAACACTGAAGCTTTCTTT
TRBV28,NA,NA,TRBJ2-7,CASSRDFLYEQYF,TGTGCCAGCAGTCGGGACTTCCTCTACGAGCAGTACTTC
TRBV7-9,NA,TRBD1,TRBJ1-1,CASSLGGTEHEAFF,TGTGCCAGCAGCTTAGGGGGGACAGAACATGAAGCTTTCTTT
TRBV28,NA,TRBD1,TRBJ2-7,CASSGQSYEQYF,TGTGCCAGCTCGGGACAGAGCTACGAGCAGTACTTC
TRBV20-1,NA,NA,TRBJ2-7,CSALLALRQYF,TGCAGTGCTCTGCTAGCTCTGAGGCAGTACTTC
TRBV7-9,NA,TRBD1,TRBJ2-7,CASSLRPGQGSYEQYF,TGTGCCAGCAGCTTAAGACCGGGACAGGGGTCCTACGAGCAGTACTTC
TRBV5-4,NA,TRBD1,TRBJ2-7,CASSFTQGAGEQYF,TGTGCCAGCAGCTTTACGCAGGGGGCAGGCGAGCAGTACTTC
TRBV7-8,NA,TRBD1,TRBJ2-2,CASSKQGALAGELFF,TGTGCCAGCAGCAAACAGGGGGCGCTCGCCGGGGAGCTGTTTTTT
TRBV6-1,NA,TRBD1,TRBJ2-5,CASNTGTGQETQYF,TGTGCCAGCAATACAGGGACAGGACAAGAGACCCAGTACTTC
TRBV27,few,TRBD2,TRBJ2-1,CASSTWASGNNEQFF,TGTGCCAGCAGCACCTGGGCTAGCGGGAACAATGAGCAGTTCTTC
TRBV4-2,few,TRBD1,TRBJ1-4,CASSRSRGSWEKLFF,TGTGCCAGCAGCCGTAGCAGGGGGAGTTGGGAAAAACTGTTTTTT
TRBV28,NA,TRBD1,TRBJ1-3,CASSVDRGLAGNTIYF,TGTGCCAGCAGCGTCGACAGGGGGCTTGCTGGAAACACCATATATTTT
TRBV6-5,NA,NA,TRBJ2-5,CASSYVQATQYF,TGTGCCAGCAGTTACGTACAGGCGACCCAGTACTTC
TRBV7-3,NA,NA,TRBJ2-1,CASSFVAGRSNEQFF,TGTGCCAGCAGCTTCGTGGCAGGGAGGAGTAATGAGCAGTTCTTC
TRBV7-2,few,NA,TRBJ2-3,CASSLERQDTQYF,TGTGCCAGCAGCTTAGAGCGCCAAGATACGCAGTATTTT
TRBV10-3,few,NA,TRBJ1-2,CAIPAGAAYGYTF,TGTGCCATCCCCGCTGGGGCCGCCTATGGCTACACCTTC
TRBV21-1,NA,NA,TRBJ2-3,CASSNQISNPRGRSTDTQYF,TGTGCCAGCAGCAATCAAATCTCCAATCCTCGCGGGAGAAGCACAGATACGCAGTATTTT
TRBV7-8,NA,TRBD2,TRBJ2-2,CASSLVPGTSGGELFF,TGTGCCAGCAGCTTAGTCCCCGGGACTAGTGGCGGGGAGCTGTTTTTT
TRBV7-2,NA,TRBD1,TRBJ2-5,CASSLDPMGTGDQETQYF,TGTGCCAGCAGCTTAGATCCGATGGGAACAGGGGACCAAGAGACCCAGTACTTC
TRBV7-2,NA,TRBD1,TRBJ1-5,CASSSMTGGNQPQHF,TGTGCCAGCAGCTCCATGACAGGGGGCAATCAGCCCCAGCATTTT
TRBV4-3,few,NA,TRBJ1-2,CASSQDTRESYGYTF,TGCGCCAGCAGCCAAGATACCAGAGAAAGCTATGGCTACACCTTC
TRBV18,NA,NA,TRBJ2-7,CASSPPGRARYEQYF,TGTGCCAGCTCACCACCGGGACGGGCTCGCTACGAGCAGTACTTC
TRBV2,few,NA,TRBJ1-6,CATGGGRSSYNSPLHF,TGTGCCACCGGGGGGGGCAGGAGCTCCTATAATTCACCCCTCCACTTT
TRBV25-1,few,NA,TRBJ1-2,CASSSERRDGYGYTF,TGTGCCAGCAGTTCGGAGAGGAGGGACGGCTATGGCTACACCTTC
TRBV5-1,NA,TRBD1,TRBJ2-1,CASSLVGTGYNEQFF,TGCGCCAGCAGCTTGGTGGGGACAGGTTACAATGAGCAGTTCTTC
TRBV5-1,few,NA,TRBJ1-2,CASSLAGADYGYTF,TGCGCCAGCAGCTTGGCTGGGGCGGACTATGGCTACACCTTC
TRBV7-2,NA,NA,TRBJ2-5,CASSLREETQYF,TGTGCCAGCAGCTTACGGGAAGAGACCCAGTACTTC
TRBV5-5,NA,TRBD1,TRBJ2-7,CASSRTGTAYYEQYF,TGTGCCAGCAGCCGTACCGGGACAGCGTATTACGAGCAGTACTTC
TRBV5-4,NA,TRBD2,TRBJ2-6,CASRGGSSGANVLTF,TGTGCCAGCAGGGGAGGGAGCTCTGGGGCCAACGTCCTGACTTTC